This entry lists 4 T cell receptor beta chains sequenced from one sample in a study of vaccination effects on CD4 cells after COVID-19. Method: immunoSEQ multiplex PCR; TCRdb's copy keeps in-frame clones and lacks some. The table has about 12,000 clones, over 60% seen once; the top ten hold approximately 8.9%. Antigen-specific CD4+ T cells expanded by the ViraFEST assay with viral peptide pools were then sequenced. Investigators separated out CD4+ T cells once approximately 9 days of culture had passed. Each participant was administered two doses of either the BNT162b2 or the mRNA-1273 vaccine. No antigen is known for these receptors. The source material was CD4+ T cells from PBMCs cultured with SARS-CoV-2 spike peptides, sampled after COVID-19 vaccination. The receptors stem from a human donor who received a COVID-19 vaccine.

The rearrangement uses TRBV7-9 and TRBJ2-1, with D possibly matching TRBD2 (6 bases). V shed 5 bases and J shed 4 bases, with 12 bases lying between them. The CDR3 consists of 14 residues. CDR1 and CDR2 (germline): SEHNR, FQNEAQ (reference sequence). CDR3 sequence reads: CASSVRDSYNEQFF. CDR3 DNA sequence: TGTGCCAGCAGCGTTAGGGACTCATACAATGAGCAGTTCTTC. The whole variable domain, filled in from reference TRBV7-9 and TRBJ2-1, reads DTGVSQNPRHKITKRGQNVTFRCDPISEHNRLYWYRQTLGQGPEFLTYFQNEAQLEKSRLLSDRFSAERPKGSFSTLEIQRTEQGDSAMYLCASSVRDSYNEQFFGPGTRLTVL.

V and J are TRBV6-5 and TRBJ1-5, with D possibly being TRBD1 (5 bases). Per the germline V gene, CDR1 is MNHEY and CDR2 is SVGAGI. Trimming left V 4 bases short and J 6 bases short, with 10 bases between. CDR3 length: 13 residues. CDR3: CASSLGRGQPQHF. Here the CDR3 DNA reads TGTGCCAGCAGTTTAGGGAGGGGTCAGCCCCAGCATTTT.

J is TRBJ2-7 and V is TRBV3-1 (or the pseudogene TRBV3-2), with 11 nucleotides matching TRBD2. The CDR3 has 15 amino acids. Germline values: CDR1 LGHDT, CDR2 YNNKEL (reference sequence). The V segment lost 2 bases and the J segment 5 bases; nucleotides outside the gene matches: 5. As DNA, the CDR3 is TGTGCCAGCAGCCAAAGAACTAGCGGGAGACACGAGCAGTACTTC. This translates into CASSQRTSGRHEQYF.

V gene TRBV12-5 combines with J gene TRBJ1-1, with D uncertain. The V end was cut by 5 bases, the J end by 3 bases, with 4 bases between. The CDR3 runs to 11 residues. The germline gives CDR1 LGHNT, CDR2 FRNRAP. The CDR3 DNA is TGTGCTAGTGGTGTTTACACTGAAGCTTTCTTT. It yields the protein CASGVYTEAFF.